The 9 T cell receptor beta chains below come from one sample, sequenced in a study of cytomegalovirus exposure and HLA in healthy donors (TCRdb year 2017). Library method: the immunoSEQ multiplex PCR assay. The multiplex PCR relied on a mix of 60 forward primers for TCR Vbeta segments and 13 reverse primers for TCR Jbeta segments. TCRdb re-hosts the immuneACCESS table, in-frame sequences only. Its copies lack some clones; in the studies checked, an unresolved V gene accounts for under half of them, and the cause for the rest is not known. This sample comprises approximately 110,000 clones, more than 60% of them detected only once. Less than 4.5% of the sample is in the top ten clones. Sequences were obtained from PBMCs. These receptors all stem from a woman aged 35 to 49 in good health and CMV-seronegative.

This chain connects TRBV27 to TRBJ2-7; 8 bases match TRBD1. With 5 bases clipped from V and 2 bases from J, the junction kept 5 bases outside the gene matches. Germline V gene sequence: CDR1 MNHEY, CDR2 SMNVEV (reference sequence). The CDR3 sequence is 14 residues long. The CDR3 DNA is TGTGCCAGCAGTCCGGGACAGGTAACCTACGAGCAGTACTTC. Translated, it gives CASSPGQVTYEQYF.

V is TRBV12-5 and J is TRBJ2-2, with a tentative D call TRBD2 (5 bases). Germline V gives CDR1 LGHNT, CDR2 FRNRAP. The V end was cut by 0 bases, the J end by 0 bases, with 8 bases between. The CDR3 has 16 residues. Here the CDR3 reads CASGLVPRANTGELFF. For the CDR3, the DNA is TGTGCTAGTGGTTTGGTACCGAGGGCGAACACCGGGGAGCTGTTTTTT.

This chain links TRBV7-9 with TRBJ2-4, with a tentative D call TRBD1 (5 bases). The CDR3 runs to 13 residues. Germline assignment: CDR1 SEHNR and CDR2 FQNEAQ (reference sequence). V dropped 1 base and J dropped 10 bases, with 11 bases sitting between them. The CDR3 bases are TGTGCCAGCAGCTTAGGGCAGGGTGGGATTCAGTACTTC. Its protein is CASSLGQGGIQYF.

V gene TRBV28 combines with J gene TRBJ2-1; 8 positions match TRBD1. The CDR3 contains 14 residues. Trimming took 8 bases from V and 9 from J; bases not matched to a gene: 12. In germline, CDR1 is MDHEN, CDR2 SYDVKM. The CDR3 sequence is CASFSRGRGFEQFF. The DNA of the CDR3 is TGTGCCAGCTTTTCCAGGGGGCGCGGGTTTGAGCAGTTCTTC.

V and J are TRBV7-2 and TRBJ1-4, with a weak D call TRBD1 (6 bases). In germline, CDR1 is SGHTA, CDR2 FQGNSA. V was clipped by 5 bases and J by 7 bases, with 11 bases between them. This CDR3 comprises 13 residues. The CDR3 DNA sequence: TGTGCCAGCAGCGCTCGACAGGCTGAAAAACTGTTTTTT. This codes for CASSARQAEKLFF.

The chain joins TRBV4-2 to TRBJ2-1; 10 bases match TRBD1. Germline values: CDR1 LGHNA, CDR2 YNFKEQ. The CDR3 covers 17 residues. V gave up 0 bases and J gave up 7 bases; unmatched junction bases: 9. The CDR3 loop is CASSQDRPGQGRNEQFF. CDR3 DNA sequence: TGTGCCAGCAGCCAAGATAGACCGGGACAGGGGAGGAATGAGCAGTTCTTC.

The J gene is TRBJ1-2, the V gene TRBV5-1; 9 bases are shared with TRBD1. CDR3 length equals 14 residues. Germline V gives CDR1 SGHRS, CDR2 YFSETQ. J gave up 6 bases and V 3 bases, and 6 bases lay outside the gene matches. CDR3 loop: CASSSGTGLDGYTF. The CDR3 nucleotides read TGCGCCAGCAGCTCGGGGACAGGGCTTGATGGCTACACCTTC.

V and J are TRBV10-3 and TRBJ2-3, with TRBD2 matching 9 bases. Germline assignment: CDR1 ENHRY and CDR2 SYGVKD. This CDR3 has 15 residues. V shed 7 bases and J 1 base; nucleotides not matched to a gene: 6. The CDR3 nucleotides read TGTGCCATCACCGAGGCTAGCGGGGGCACAGATACGCAGTATTTT. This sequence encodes CAITEASGGTDTQYF.

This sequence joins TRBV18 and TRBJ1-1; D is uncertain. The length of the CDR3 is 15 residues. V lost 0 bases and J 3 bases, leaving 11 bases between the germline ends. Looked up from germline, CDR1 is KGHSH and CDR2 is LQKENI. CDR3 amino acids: CASSPPGSRDTEAFF. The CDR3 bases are TGTGCCAGCTCACCACCGGGCAGTCGTGACACTGAAGCTTTCTTT.